Following are 20 T cell receptor beta chains from one sample sequenced in a study of Ad26.COV2.S vaccination and SARS-CoV-2 variants. Assay: immunoSEQ multiplex PCR; the TCRdb copy retains only in-frame clones and omits some. The data contain 43,000 or so clones, roughly 84% of them seen just once; the ten biggest clones take up less than 50%. Sequencing used peripheral blood, obtained after recovery from COVID-19. These receptors originate from a human donor who had recovered from COVID-19.

This clone was detected once. The rearrangement joins TRBV2 to TRBJ2-7; 10 positions match TRBD1. The ends lost 7 bases at V and 3 bases at J; junction bases unmatched: 3. Germline values: CDR1 SNHLY, CDR2 FYNNEI. CDR3 length equals 13 residues. DNA of the CDR3: TGTGCCAGCACCGACAGGGGGCGCTACGAGCAGTACTTC. Protein sequence: CASTDRGRYEQYF.

The chain links TRBV24-1 to TRBJ2-1; 9 bases align to TRBD2. This CDR3 spans 16 amino acids. J gave up 8 bases and V 10 bases, and 17 bases lay outside the gene matches. Germline-derived CDR1 and CDR2 are KGHDR and SFDVKD. In DNA, the CDR3 is TGTGCCACTGGCGGGGGGGGAGACGGGAGAATCGATGAGCAGTTCTTC. Its protein product is CATGGGGDGRIDEQFF.

This clone was recorded only once. CDR3 amino acids: CSASTSGGFYEQYV. CDR3 nucleotides: TGCAGTGCTAGTACTAGCGGGGGTTTCTACGAGCAGTACGTC. This chain links TRBV20-1 with TRBJ2-7, with TRBD2 matching 11 bases. Per the germline V gene, CDR1 is DFQATT and CDR2 is SNEGSKA (reference sequence). The CDR3 length is 14 residues. V gave up 3 bases and J gave up 3 bases; unmatched junction bases: 4.

The genes are TRBV2 and TRBJ1-1; D not resolved. CDR1 and CDR2 from the germline V gene are SNHLY and FYNNEI. The ends were cut back, 8 bases at V and 1 base at J, with 14 bases in the middle. The CDR3 length is 14 residues. The CDR3 protein is CASALYKANTEAFF. The CDR3, as DNA: TGTGCCAGCGCTCTCTACAAGGCGAACACTGAAGCTTTCTTT.

The chain carries TRBV7-9 and TRBJ1-2; maybe TRBD1 (6 bases). The CDR3 length is 16 residues. The germline V and J ends were trimmed by 4 bases and 3 bases, with 18 bases remaining between them. CDR1 is SEHNR, CDR2 FQNEAQ, per germline (reference sequence). The CDR3 DNA follows: TGTGCCAGCAGCTCTCTTTTCCTCCGACAGGACTATGGCTACACCTTC. Translated, it gives CASSSLFLRQDYGYTF.

V gene TRBV19 combines with J gene TRBJ1-5, with D perhaps TRBD1 (5 bases). V gave up 5 bases and J gave up 2 bases, with 22 bases separating them. The CDR3 consists of 18 residues. Germline V gene sequence: CDR1 LNHDA, CDR2 SQIVND (reference sequence). CDR3 residues: CASSALNGGGIGNQPQHF. CDR3 sequence (DNA): TGTGCCAGTAGTGCGCTCAACGGGGGGGGGATAGGCAATCAGCCCCAGCATTTT.

The chain joins TRBV12-5 to TRBJ2-5; D not resolved. Germline V CDR1 and CDR2: LGHNT, FRNRAP. The CDR3 covers 11 residues. Trimming shortened V by 1 base and J by 4 bases, and 1 base separated the two germline ends. The CDR3 loop is CASGLAETQYF. CDR3 bases: TGTGCTAGTGGTTTGGCAGAGACCCAGTACTTC. Drawing the rest from reference TRBV12-5 and TRBJ2-5, the complete variable domain is DARVTQTPRHKVTEMGQEVTMRCQPILGHNTVFWYRQTMMQGLELLAYFRNRAPLDDSGMPKDRFSAEMPDATLATLKIQPSEPRDSAVYFCASGLAETQYFGPGTRLLVL.

The rearrangement uses TRBV4-1 and TRBJ1-1; possible D gene TRBD1, 6 bases. This CDR3 has 14 amino acids. The germline gives CDR1 MGHRA, CDR2 YSYEKL. The V gene lost 0 bases and the J gene lost 4 bases, with 9 bases spanning the gap. Here the CDR3 DNA reads TGCGCCAGCAGCCAAGAGGTCAGGGGCACTGAAGCTTTCTTT. Translation: CASSQEVRGTEAFF.

V is TRBV2 and J is TRBJ1-3, with D perhaps TRBD1 (5 bases). V was pared by 5 bases and J by 4 bases, with 15 bases between. This CDR3 is 15 amino acids long. Germline loops: CDR1 SNHLY, CDR2 FYNNEI. The CDR3 region is CASSFTQGTGNTIYF. CDR3 DNA: TGTGCCAGCAGTTTCACGCAGGGTACCGGAAACACCATATATTTT.

This sequence joins TRBV5-1 and TRBJ2-2; possibly TRBD1 for D (5 bases). CDR1 and CDR2 (germline): SGHRS, YFSETQ. The ends were cut back, 10 bases at V and 3 bases at J, with 10 bases in the middle. The CDR3 length is 12 residues. The CDR3 here is CALQQDTGELFF. CDR3 nucleotide sequence: TGCGCCCTCCAACAGGACACCGGGGAGCTGTTTTTT.

This clone has just one count. The genes are TRBV9 and TRBJ1-2, with D unresolved. The CDR3 has 11 residues. The V and J ends lost 4 bases and 7 bases respectively, with 8 bases between them. The germline CDR1 and CDR2 sequences are SGDLS and YYNGEE. The CDR3 here is CASSRSAGYTF. DNA of the CDR3: TGTGCCAGCAGCCGGAGCGCTGGCTACACCTTC. Full variable domain (remainder filled in from reference TRBV9 and TRBJ1-2): DSGVTQTPKHLITATGQRVTLRCSPRSGDLSVYWYQQSLDQGLQFLIQYYNGEERAKGNILERFSAQQFPDLHSELNLSSLELGDSALYFCASSRSAGYTFGSGTRLTVV.

The chain employs TRBV18 and TRBJ1-1; 9 bases map to TRBD1. This CDR3 comprises 17 residues. V shed 3 bases, J shed 0 bases, and the junction held 8 bases outside the gene matches. Germline loops: CDR1 KGHSH, CDR2 LQKENI. CDR3 nucleotide sequence: TGTGCCAGCTCACCCGGACAGGGGAGACCAATGAACACTGAAGCTTTCTTT. Encoded protein: CASSPGQGRPMNTEAFF.

This clone showed up just a few times. This rearrangement joins TRBV7-9 to TRBJ2-2; 9 positions agree with TRBD1. V shed 5 bases and J 7 bases; nucleotides not matched to a gene: 11. CDR3 length: 16 amino acids. Germline CDR1 is SEHNR and CDR2 is FQNEAQ (reference sequence). Written as DNA, the CDR3 is TGTGCCAGCAGCCAGAGGTTGGACAGGGGTTACGGGGAGCTGTTTTTT. Its protein product is CASSQRLDRGYGELFF.

The chain links TRBV5-4 to TRBJ1-5; TRBD1 might be the D (5 bases). Trimming shortened V by 0 bases and J by 0 bases, and 13 bases separated the two germline ends. Per the germline V gene, CDR1 is SGHNT and CDR2 is YYREEE (reference sequence). The CDR3 contains 17 residues. For the CDR3, the DNA is TGTGCCAGCAGCTTGGGCCCCGGGGGAGATAGCAATCAGCCCCAGCATTTT. Encoded protein: CASSLGPGGDSNQPQHF.

The chain joins TRBV18 to TRBJ1-5; 7 bases align to TRBD1. V was pared by 4 bases and J by 3 bases, with 6 bases of the junction left unmatched. The CDR3 sequence is 15 residues long. From germline, CDR1 is KGHSH and CDR2 LQKENI. CDR3 amino acids: CASSLSQGVNQPQHF. The DNA for the CDR3 is TGTGCCAGCTCACTTTCCCAGGGGGTCAATCAGCCCCAGCATTTT. Variable domain in full (rest from reference TRBV18 and TRBJ1-5): NAGVMQNPRHLVRRRGQEARLRCSPMKGHSHVYWYRQLPEEGLKFMVYLQKENIIDESGMPKERFSAEFPKEGPSILRIQQVVRGDSAAYFCASSLSQGVNQPQHFGDGTRLSIL.

The chain employs TRBV5-8 and TRBJ1-1; no definite D call. Trimming stripped 4 bases from V and 7 bases from J, with 11 bases between. The CDR3 is made up of 12 amino acids. Germline V gives CDR1 SGHTS, CDR2 YDEGEE. The CDR3 DNA reads as TGTGCCAGCAGCGGATATATTAATGAAGCTTTCTTT. Amino acid sequence: CASSGYINEAFF.

Only a few counts were recorded for this clone. The V call is TRBV6-5, the J call TRBJ1-6; D is unclear. CDR1 MNHEY and CDR2 SVGAGI come from the germline V gene. The CDR3 loop spans 13 amino acids. V lost 7 bases and J 5 bases, leaving 9 bases between the germline ends. The CDR3 DNA reads as TGTGCCAGCAAAAGAGAGGATAATTCACCCCTCCACTTT. This translates into CASKREDNSPLHF.

As concerns this clone: One junction end disagrees with the germline gene, perhaps due to a read error. The chain employs TRBV7-6 and TRBJ2-5; D is perhaps TRBD2 (6 bases). The CDR3 totals 15 residues. Germline values: CDR1 SGHVS, CDR2 FNYEAQ. In nucleotides, the CDR3 is TGTGCCAGCAGGCGGACCAATAGCGGAAGAGAGGCCCAGTACTTC. Amino acids: CASRRTNSGREAQYF.

This clone is a singleton in its sample. The chain joins TRBV9 to TRBJ1-1; D not certain. The length of the CDR3 is 13 residues. Between the trimmed V and J ends, which lost 0 bases and 4 bases, there was a span of 7 bases. Germline CDR1 SGDLS, CDR2 YYNGEE. The CDR3 reads CASSVADGTEAFF. The CDR3 DNA reads as TGTGCCAGCAGCGTAGCTGATGGCACTGAAGCTTTCTTT. The full variable domain, rest sourced from reference TRBV9 and TRBJ1-1, is DSGVTQTPKHLITATGQRVTLRCSPRSGDLSVYWYQQSLDQGLQFLIQYYNGEERAKGNILERFSAQQFPDLHSELNLSSLELGDSALYFCASSVADGTEAFFGQGTRLTVV.

The chain recombines TRBV10-1 with TRBJ2-1; TRBD1 aligns across 10 bases. The CDR3 loop spans 18 amino acids. Looked up from germline, CDR1 is WNHNN and CDR2 is SYGVQD (reference sequence). After removal of 4 bases from V and 1 base from J, the junction contained 10 bases not matched to a gene. CDR3 bases: TGCGCCAGCAGTGCGAGGACAGGGGGGACTCGTTCCTACAATGAGCAGTTCTTC. It translates to CASSARTGGTRSYNEQFF.